Below are 17 T cell receptor beta chains sequenced from a single sample in a study of CD8+CD57+ T cells in acquired aplastic anemia. CDR3 and TCR beta VDJ profiling relied on a genomic DNA template. TCRdb re-analysed the reads in MiXCR, keeping a single row per CDR3 protein. The repertoire includes over 150,000 distinct CDR3 sequences, approximately 52% of them detected once, and about 12% sits in the top ten. An expansion of CD8+CD57+ cells by flow cytometry had been shown in patients chosen for sequencing. Sequenced: sorted CD4+, CD8+, or CD8+CD57+ T cells (not recorded which) from PBMCs. These receptors all stem from a human donor with aplastic anemia.

This clonotype was seen repeatedly, ten times or more. The V and J genes are TRBV20-1 and TRBJ2-7; tentative D call: TRBD2 (5 bases). The germline V gene has CDR1 DFQATT and CDR2 SNEGSKA (reference sequence). The germline V and J ends were trimmed by 3 bases and 2 bases, with 11 bases remaining between them. The CDR3 consists of 13 residues. The CDR3 spells CSASDPGTYEQYF. CDR3 DNA sequence: TGCAGTGCTAGTGACCCGGGGACCTACGAGCAGTACTTC.

The chain is built from TRBV2 and TRBJ1-2, with D tentatively TRBD1 (5 bases). V dropped 2 bases and J dropped 11 bases, with 18 bases sitting between them. This CDR3 region has 14 residues. The germline V gene has CDR1 SNHLY and CDR2 FYNNEI. CDR3 DNA: TGTGCCAGCAGTGAAAGTAGACCTCCTGGGGGATACACCTTC. Its protein is CASSESRPPGGYTF.

The chain recombines TRBV10-3 with TRBJ2-3; 8 bases are a match to TRBD2. CDR1 is ENHRY, CDR2 SYGVKD, per germline. This CDR3 contains 15 residues. With 4 bases clipped from V and 4 bases from J, the junction kept 7 bases outside the gene matches. CDR3 loop: CAISGLARGPDTQYF. The CDR3 region has the DNA TGTGCCATCAGTGGACTAGCGAGAGGGCCAGATACGCAGTATTTT.

The V and J genes are TRBV20-1 and TRBJ2-7; D tentatively reads TRBD1 or TRBD2 (6 bases each). V lost 0 bases to trimming and J lost 5 bases, with 17 bases between them. The CDR3 has 15 amino acids. Per the germline V gene, CDR1 is DFQATT and CDR2 is SNEGSKA (reference sequence). The CDR3 DNA follows: TGCAGTGCTAGAGATCGAGGAGGGGGGAGGAACGAGCAGTACTTC. It specifies CSARDRGGGRNEQYF.

The rearrangement uses TRBV19 and TRBJ1-6; 8 bases map to TRBD1. Germline values: CDR1 LNHDA, CDR2 SQIVND (reference sequence). CDR3 size: 15 residues. J was trimmed by 3 bases and V by 9 bases; bases with no gene match: 7. CDR3 protein: CASHPGQVYNSPLHF. The CDR3 DNA reads as TGTGCCAGCCATCCGGGACAGGTCTATAATTCACCCCTCCACTTT. Looking up the rest from reference TRBV19 and TRBJ1-6 gives the full variable domain: DGGITQSPKYLFRKEGQNVTLSCEQNLNHDAMYWYRQDPGQGLRLIYYSQIVNDFQKGDIAEGYSVSREKKESFPLTVTSAQKNPTAFYLCASHPGQVYNSPLHFGNGTRLTVT.

This rearrangement joins TRBV4-3 to TRBJ1-2; possibly TRBD1 for D (6 bases). CDR1 and CDR2 from the germline V gene are LGHNA and YSLEER. There are 15 residues in the CDR3. The V end was cut by 6 bases, the J end by 4 bases, with 18 bases between. CDR3 sequence (DNA): TGCGCCAGCAGTCCCGGACAGAGGTGGACCTATGGCTACACCTTC. Encoded protein: CASSPGQRWTYGYTF.

The chain couples TRBV6-4 to TRBJ2-5, with 11 bases lining up with TRBD2. Germline V lookup: CDR1 MRHNA, CDR2 SNTAGT. The CDR3 has 15 residues. The V gene end was trimmed by 3 bases and the J gene end by 5 bases; junction bases not matched to a gene: 5. CDR3 loop: CASSELAGDFETQYF. CDR3 coding DNA: TGTGCCAGCAGTGAACTAGCGGGGGACTTTGAGACCCAGTACTTC.

This CDR3 is CASSPPSSGGAPYNEQFF. For the CDR3, the DNA is TGTGCCAGCAGTCCCCCTTCTAGCGGGGGGGCCCCCTACAATGAGCAGTTCTTC. The chain is built from TRBV12-3 or TRBV12-4 and TRBJ2-1; TRBD2 matches 12 bases. CDR3 length: 18 amino acids. J lost 2 bases, V lost 5 bases, and 10 bases had no gene match.

The V call is TRBV6-1, the J call TRBJ1-6, with TRBD1 matching 8 bases. In germline, CDR1 is MNHNS, CDR2 SASEGT. This CDR3 has 15 residues. The ends lost 5 bases at V and 7 bases at J; junction bases unmatched: 7. In nucleotides, the CDR3 is TGTGCCAGCAGTCCCCCCCAGGGGGCGAATTCACCCCTCCACTTT. Encoded protein: CASSPPQGANSPLHF.

V is TRBV12-3 or TRBV12-4 and J is TRBJ2-5; D is ambiguous. The CDR3 totals 12 residues. Trimming stripped 6 bases from V and 2 bases from J, with 7 bases between. For the CDR3, the DNA is TGTGCCAGCAGAAGCACTCAAGAGACCCAGTACTTC. Translation gives CASRSTQETQYF.

Comments on this clonotype: One end of the junction varies from germline; a read error may be responsible. The rearrangement uses TRBV19 and TRBJ2-7; TRBD1 agrees at 7 bases. The germline V gene encodes CDR1 LNHDA and CDR2 SQIVND (reference sequence). The CDR3 is made up of 14 amino acids. The CDR3 is CAGSIGTAPYEQYF. The CDR3 nucleotides are TGTGCCGGTAGTATAGGGACAGCACCCTACGAGCAGTACTTC. The full variable domain, rest sourced from reference TRBV19 and TRBJ2-7, is DGGITQSPKYLFRKEGQNVTLSCEQNLNHDAMYWYRQDPGQGLRLIYYSQIVNDFQKGDIAEGYSVSREKKESFPLTVTSAQKNPTAFYLCAGSIGTAPYEQYFGPGTRLTVT.

This clonotype was seen ten or more times. The V and J genes are TRBV4-1 and TRBJ2-5; 9 nucleotides agree with TRBD2. CDR1 and CDR2 from the germline V gene are MGHRA and YSYEKL. This CDR3 has 14 amino acids. The V and J ends lost 4 bases and 5 bases, in that order; junction bases with no gene match: 5. The CDR3, as DNA: TGCGCCAGCAGCCCAAGGACTAGCGAGGAGACCCAGTACTTC. Translating gives CASSPRTSEETQYF.

This clonotype appeared many times. Here the CDR3 reads CASSPQETRYPNSPLHF. The CDR3 nucleotides read TGTGCCAGCTCACCACAGGAGACACGGTATCCTAATTCACCCCTCCACTTT. The chain combines TRBV18 with TRBJ1-6, with D uncertain. CDR1 and CDR2 (germline): KGHSH, LQKENI. Trimming left V 1 base short and J 6 bases short, with 16 bases between. The CDR3 loop spans 17 amino acids.

The chain is built from TRBV24-1 and TRBJ2-3; 10 bases are shared with TRBD1. The CDR3 extends over 15 amino acids. Germline lookup yields CDR1 KGHDR and CDR2 SFDVKD. Trimming took 4 bases from V and 3 from J; bases not matched to a gene: 3. The CDR3 bases are TGTGCCACCAGTGACCGGGGACAGGGGACAGATACGCAGTATTTT. It encodes CATSDRGQGTDTQYF.

This clonotype came up many times. The CDR3 DNA follows: TGTGCCAGCAGCTTCCCCAGTACAGGTTCCTACGAGCAGTACTTC. Translated: CASSFPSTGSYEQYF. V usage is TRBV7-9 and J usage is TRBJ2-7; tentative D call: TRBD1 (5 bases). Trimming took off 3 bases at V and 1 base at J, with 13 bases between the two ends. The V gene's germline CDR1 is SEHNR and CDR2 FQNEAQ (reference sequence). The CDR3 length is 15 residues.

This clonotype was recorded many times. The V call is TRBV24-1, the J call TRBJ2-7; D tentatively reads TRBD1 or TRBD2 (5 bases each). V was clipped by 5 bases and J by 8 bases, with 9 bases between them. Per germline, CDR1 KGHDR and CDR2 SFDVKD. The CDR3 contains 11 residues. The CDR3 nucleotides read TGTGCCACCAGTGTAGGGGAGCAGCAGTACTTC. This encodes CATSVGEQQYF.

In the case of this clonotype: A much larger clone differs by one base, so this may be a read error. The V call is TRBV4-2, the J call TRBJ1-1, with 8 bases matching TRBD1. This CDR3 is 13 amino acids long. Trimming at V came to 11 bases and at J to 4 bases, leaving 9 bases not matched to a gene. Germline CDR1 reads LGHNA; CDR2 reads YNFKEQ. As DNA, the CDR3 is TGTGCCGGCGGTTCAGGGGGCGGCACTGAAGCTTTCTTT. Translation: CAGGSGGGTEAFF.